What follows are 31 T cell receptor beta chains derived from one specimen sequenced in a study of regulatory T cells in long-lasting Graves disease. In building TCR beta libraries, iRepertoire HTBI primers were used together with Arm-PCR of CDR3 regions. TCRdb independently ran MiXCR on the multiplex PCR reads; one entry per CDR3 protein. The data hold 350,000 to 500,000 distinct CDR3 sequences, with around 13% observed a single time. Time point of the sample: newly diagnosed GD, antithyroid drugs for less than 3 months. PBMC-extracted RNA yielded the TCR library. These data also featured in a second study, about T cells in Graves' hyperthyroidism and ophthalmopathy.

The source was peripheral blood mononuclear cells (PBMCs), collected at new diagnosis, from a patient treated with antithyroid drugs. The origin of the receptors is a woman aged 50 to 60 with Graves disease.

In this sample, this clonotype turned up many times. The DNA for the CDR3 is TGTGCCAGCTCACCAAGTTCTAGCGGGAGATCCTACGAGCAGTACTTC. Translating it yields CASSPSSSGRSYEQYF. The genes are TRBV18 and TRBJ2-7, with 10 nucleotides matching TRBD2. Germline CDR1 and CDR2: KGHSH and LQKENI. V shed 2 bases, J shed 1 base, and the junction held 5 bases outside the gene matches. The CDR3 loop spans 16 amino acids.

Comment on this clonotype: A much more abundant neighbour one base away suggests this may be a read error. The rearrangement joins TRBV7-8 to TRBJ2-3; no definite D call. TRBJ1-5 matches the DNA end more closely, so the J call is doubtful. CDR1 and CDR2 from the germline V gene are SGHVS and FQNEAQ. The CDR3 loop spans 20 amino acids. The CDR3 DNA sequence: TGTGCCAGCAGCCGTAGGGATTACCCACGAGCGGGAGGAACGGCAGATACGCAGCATTTT. Its translation is CASSRRDYPRAGGTADTQHF.

The table lists this clonotype with many counts. The V call is TRBV6-1, the J call TRBJ2-2, with 7 bases lining up with TRBD1. Germline loops: CDR1 MNHNS, CDR2 SASEGT. J was trimmed by 5 bases and V by 0 bases; bases with no gene match: 3. The CDR3 covers 15 residues. This CDR3 is CASSEAGTATGELFF. DNA of the CDR3: TGTGCCAGCAGTGAAGCCGGGACAGCAACCGGGGAGCTGTTTTTT.

The rearrangement links TRBV12-3 or TRBV12-4 to TRBJ2-7; a weak D match, TRBD2 (5 bases). Trimming stripped 4 bases from V and 6 bases from J, with 19 bases between. The CDR3 spans 15 residues. In nucleotides, the CDR3 is TGTGCCAGCAGTTCTCCTGGAGGCGGTCGGACCGAGCAGTACTTC. This sequence encodes CASSSPGGGRTEQYF.

This clonotype was observed many times. The chain carries TRBV2 and TRBJ2-1; D gene unclear. V was pared by 4 bases and J by 4 bases, with 17 bases between. Germline V gene data show CDR1 as SNHLY and CDR2 as FYNNEI. The CDR3 contains 16 residues. CDR3 protein: CASSGTYLQGYNEQFF. The CDR3 DNA is TGTGCCAGCAGTGGGACCTATCTACAAGGGTACAATGAGCAGTTCTTC.

The table lists this clonotype with a few counts. The rearrangement uses TRBV7-2 and TRBJ2-1, with 7 bases fitting TRBD2. Germline lookup yields CDR1 SGHTA and CDR2 FQGNSA. The CDR3 is 19 amino acids. After removal of 2 bases from V and 8 bases from J, the junction contained 21 bases not matched to a gene. CDR3 sequence (DNA): TGTGCCAGCAGCTTACCCCCCGGACCGGGAGGACGAGAGATGGATGAGCAGTTCTTC. Translation: CASSLPPGPGGREMDEQFF.

The CDR3, as DNA: TGTGCCAGCTCACCAGCAGGACCCGAAGAGACCCAGTACTTC. Translating it yields CASSPAGPEETQYF. The chain employs TRBV18 and TRBJ2-5, with D uncertain. Trimming took 2 bases from V and 3 from J, leaving 10 bases between them. CDR1 and CDR2 from the germline V gene are KGHSH and LQKENI. The CDR3 totals 14 residues.

This clonotype was counted ten times or more. The CDR3 is CSAREPSGIEQYF. The CDR3 DNA reads TGCAGTGCTAGAGAACCCAGCGGGATCGAGCAGTACTTC. The chain carries TRBV20-1 and TRBJ2-7, with 7 bases identical to TRBD2. The CDR3 covers 13 residues. Trimming took 0 bases from V and 6 from J; bases not matched to a gene: 5. The germline V gene encodes CDR1 DFQATT and CDR2 SNEGSKA (reference sequence).

This clonotype was seen only a few times. Possible read error: a much larger clone is one base away. This sequence joins TRBV28 and TRBJ2-1, with D possibly matching TRBD2 (6 bases). V lost 7 bases to trimming and J lost 10 bases, with 23 bases between them. Germline V CDR1 and CDR2: MDHEN, SYDVKM. The CDR3 runs to 15 residues. The CDR3 protein is CASTKLAPSSYEQFF. In nucleotides, the CDR3 is TGTGCCAGCACCAAACTAGCACCAAGCTCCTACGAGCAGTTCTTC.

The gene calls are TRBV27 and TRBJ2-1; tentatively, D is TRBD2 (6 bases). Germline lookup yields CDR1 MNHEY and CDR2 SMNVEV (reference sequence). There are 15 residues in the CDR3. V was trimmed by 7 bases and J by 3 bases, leaving 16 bases between them. The CDR3 is CASTDEGGIYNEQFF. The CDR3, as DNA: TGTGCCAGCACTGACGAGGGAGGCATCTACAATGAGCAGTTCTTC.

This clonotype came up many times. The chain recombines TRBV5-1 with TRBJ2-3; no clear D. V gave up 7 bases and J gave up 2 bases, with 5 bases separating them. Germline CDR1 SGHRS, CDR2 YFSETQ. CDR3 length: 11 residues. The CDR3 nucleotides are TGCGCCAGCGGCGACACAGATACGCAGTATTTT. It specifies CASGDTDTQYF.

This clonotype was recorded a few times. The chain joins TRBV30 to TRBJ2-3; 8 nucleotides match TRBD2. The CDR3 is made up of 14 amino acids. The V gene end was trimmed by 7 bases and the J gene end by 6 bases; junction bases not matched to a gene: 12. Germline lookup yields CDR1 GTSNPN and CDR2 SVGIG (reference sequence). The CDR3 DNA reads as TGTGCCTCCCCGCCAGCGGGAGAATCTGATACGCAGTATTTT. Protein product: CASPPAGESDTQYF.

This clonotype was seen ten or more times. The gene calls are TRBV2 and TRBJ2-7; TRBD2 aligns across 10 bases. Germline V gene sequence: CDR1 SNHLY, CDR2 FYNNEI. J lost 0 bases, V lost 8 bases, and 10 bases had no gene match. CDR3 size: 16 residues. CDR3: CASLRTSGTSSYEQYF. The CDR3 coding sequence is TGTGCCAGCCTAAGGACTAGCGGCACCTCCTCCTACGAGCAGTACTTC.

This clonotype turned up a few times. V gene TRBV7-8 combines with J gene TRBJ1-2, with D possibly being TRBD1 (6 bases). This CDR3 has 15 amino acids. Trimming stripped 2 bases from V and 8 bases from J, with 18 bases between. CDR1 is SGHVS, CDR2 FQNEAQ, per germline. CDR3 DNA: TGTGCCAGCAGCTTACGTGTTACTGATGGGGGCGGCTACACCTTC. It is translated as CASSLRVTDGGGYTF.

This clonotype showed up many times. The gene calls are TRBV27 and TRBJ1-1, with D maybe TRBD1 (5 bases). Germline-derived CDR1 and CDR2 are MNHEY and SMNVEV (reference sequence). The CDR3 sequence is 15 residues long. V was clipped by 5 bases and J by 0 bases, with 13 bases between them. The CDR3 sequence: CASSKTTGVNTEAFF. The CDR3 DNA sequence: TGTGCCAGCAGTAAAACTACAGGAGTGAACACTGAAGCTTTCTTT.

This clonotype has a count of ten or more. J is TRBJ2-7 and V is TRBV11-1; D might be TRBD1 or TRBD2, each matching 5 bases. Germline V gene sequence: CDR1 SGHAT, CDR2 FQDESV (reference sequence). With 5 bases removed from V and 2 bases from J, the gap between germline ends came to 19 bases. The CDR3 length is 16 residues. CDR3 sequence reads: CASSPLAGDDTYEQYF. For the CDR3, the DNA is TGTGCCAGCAGCCCCCTAGCCGGGGACGATACCTACGAGCAGTACTTC.

The chain carries TRBV6-1 and TRBJ2-1; D is undetermined. The CDR3 loop spans 15 amino acids. V lost 3 bases and J 0 bases, leaving 9 bases between the germline ends. Germline CDR1 is MNHNS and CDR2 is SASEGT. The CDR3 region has the DNA TGTGCCAGCAGTGACAGGATAAACTCCTACAATGAGCAGTTCTTC. It specifies CASSDRINSYNEQFF.

This clonotype was counted at least ten times. The chain carries TRBV27 and TRBJ2-7; 13 bases line up with TRBD2. CDR3 length: 14 residues. V shed 5 bases, J shed 5 bases, and the junction held 3 bases outside the gene matches. CDR1 MNHEY and CDR2 SMNVEV come from the germline V gene (reference sequence). The CDR3, as DNA: TGTGCCAGCAGTGGACTAGCGGGAGTTGACGAGCAGTACTTC. It encodes CASSGLAGVDEQYF.

The chain combines TRBV7-9 with TRBJ2-5; 11 bases align to TRBD1. Germline trimming cut 5 bases from V and 6 bases from J; bases unmatched to any gene: 14. The germline gives CDR1 SEHNR, CDR2 FQNEAQ (reference sequence). The CDR3 spans 17 residues. CDR3 DNA sequence: TGTGCCAGCAGCCTATCCTCCGGGACAGGGGGGAGAAAGACCCAGTACTTC. This sequence encodes CASSLSSGTGGRKTQYF. The complete variable domain, with remaining parts taken from reference TRBV7-9 and TRBJ2-5, reads DTGVSQNPRHKITKRGQNVTFRCDPISEHNRLYWYRQTLGQGPEFLTYFQNEAQLEKSRLLSDRFSAERPKGSFSTLEIQRTEQGDSAMYLCASSLSSGTGGRKTQYFGPGTRLLVL.

This clonotype was picked up a small number of times. The rearrangement uses TRBV18 and TRBJ2-7, with no clear D. This CDR3 region has 13 residues. V dropped 0 bases and J dropped 0 bases, with 3 bases sitting between them. Germline CDR1 KGHSH, CDR2 LQKENI. CDR3 in DNA: TGTGCCAGCTCACCACCCTACTCCTACGAGCAGTACTTC. It yields the protein CASSPPYSYEQYF.

This clonotype was counted ten times or more. The CDR3 DNA reads as TGTGCCAGCAGCCCCGGGAGGGCGGTGGTTCAAGAGACCCAGTACTTC. This translates into CASSPGRAVVQETQYF. This sequence joins TRBV13 and TRBJ2-5; TRBD2 matches 8 bases. Trimming took 5 bases from V and 2 from J; bases not matched to a gene: 10. The CDR3 has 16 residues. CDR1 is PRHDT and CDR2 is FYEKMQ in the germline V gene (reference sequence).

This clonotype was detected ten times or more. The chain uses TRBV7-3 and TRBJ2-1; D remains ambiguous. Germline CDR1 is SGHTA and CDR2 is FQGTGA. Trimming took 2 bases from V and 10 from J, leaving 9 bases between them. The CDR3 totals 12 residues. The CDR3 sequence: CASSLLGREQFF. In DNA, the CDR3 is TGTGCCAGCAGCTTATTGGGCCGGGAGCAGTTCTTC.

This clonotype has ten or more counts. The chain employs TRBV28 and TRBJ1-6, with 7 bases aligning to TRBD1. This CDR3 is built from 15 residues. The germline CDR1 and CDR2 sequences are MDHEN and SYDVKM. V dropped 5 bases and J dropped 12; count of bases not matched to a gene: 13. CDR3 sequence reads: CASSTNVRDRKPLHF. CDR3 nucleotides: TGTGCCAGCAGTACGAATGTCCGGGACAGAAAACCCCTCCACTTT.

This clonotype has a count of ten or more. In DNA, the CDR3 is TGTGCCAGCAGCACGGGACTAGCGGAGGGAGGGGGCATTCAGTACTTC. Protein sequence: CASSTGLAEGGGIQYF. This chain links TRBV5-6 with TRBJ2-4; 11 bases align to TRBD2. The germline V gene has CDR1 SGHDT and CDR2 YYEEEE. The ends lost 4 bases at V and 9 bases at J; junction bases unmatched: 12. The CDR3 consists of 16 residues.

V is TRBV28 and J is TRBJ2-7; D gene unclear. Germline V CDR1 and CDR2: MDHEN, SYDVKM. The CDR3 sequence is 14 residues long. Trimming stripped 6 bases from V and 0 bases from J, with 12 bases between. The CDR3 is CASSSHPSSYEQYF. DNA for the CDR3: TGTGCCAGCAGCTCACACCCCAGCTCCTACGAGCAGTACTTC.

This clonotype was detected ten times or more. The chain carries TRBV28 and TRBJ2-7, with TRBD2 identical over 15 bases. Germline lookup yields CDR1 MDHEN and CDR2 SYDVKM. V shed 2 bases, J shed 2 bases, and the junction held 16 bases outside the gene matches. The CDR3 covers 21 residues. For the CDR3, the DNA is TGTGCCAGCAGTTTAAACGCCGGGGGACTAGCGGGAGGTTCAAGGGCCTACGAGCAGTACTTC. As protein: CASSLNAGGLAGGSRAYEQYF.

The V and J genes are TRBV6-2 or TRBV6-3 and TRBJ1-2; 8 nucleotides align to TRBD1. V shed 5 bases, J shed 8 bases, and the junction held 4 bases outside the gene matches. The CDR3 is 12 residues long. Germline CDR1 is MNHEY and CDR2 is SVGEGT. The CDR3 nucleotides read TGTGCCAGCAGTCAGGGGGCGGAAGGCTACACCTTC. Its protein is CASSQGAEGYTF.

In this sample, this clonotype turned up many times. This chain links TRBV6-1 with TRBJ2-7; D is unresolved. Trimming took 1 base from V and 3 from J, leaving 10 bases between them. Germline V gene sequence: CDR1 MNHNS, CDR2 SASEGT. The CDR3 has 14 residues. CDR3 residues: CASSEGAAIYEQYF. The CDR3 DNA sequence: TGTGCCAGCAGTGAAGGGGCAGCGATCTACGAGCAGTACTTC.

This clonotype was seen only a few times. V usage is TRBV7-3 and J usage is TRBJ1-2; maybe TRBD1 (5 bases). Germline V lookup: CDR1 SGHTA, CDR2 FQGTGA. The ends were cut back, 2 bases at V and 4 bases at J, with 11 bases in the middle. CDR3 size: 14 residues. This CDR3 reads CASSLWGGTYGYTF. The CDR3 DNA is TGTGCCAGCAGCTTATGGGGAGGGACCTATGGCTACACCTTC.

As to this clonotype: As the CDR3 is not closed by the conserved phenylalanine or tryptophan, this likely results from a read error. CDR3 sequence reads: CASSQQEDQPQHS. DNA for the CDR3: TGTGCCAGCAGCCAACAGGAGGATCAGCCCCAGCATTCT. The rearrangement joins TRBV6-4 to TRBJ1-5; perhaps TRBD1 as D (5 bases). The V gene's germline CDR1 is MRHNA and CDR2 SNTAGT. This CDR3 has 13 amino acids. V was clipped by 6 bases and J by 5 bases, with 11 bases between them.

V gene TRBV11-2 combines with J gene TRBJ2-6, with D unclear. Germline V gives CDR1 SGHAT, CDR2 FQNNGV. This CDR3 is built from 17 residues. Between the trimmed V and J ends, which lost 1 base and 1 base, there was a span of 11 bases. The CDR3 is CASSLVPTSSGANVLTF. The CDR3 nucleotides are TGTGCCAGCAGCTTAGTCCCGACCTCTTCTGGGGCCAACGTCCTGACTTTC.